This T cell receptor beta chain was documented in a study of CD8+ T cells in alopecia areata (dated by TCRdb to 2017 to 2018). Looking at the study overall: The treated patients took part in an open-label pilot trial in which moderate-to-severe alopecia areata was treated with oral tofacitinib at 5 to 10 mg twice daily. Patients received tofacitinib for 6 to 18 months and were then followed off drug for 6 months to check for delayed response and recurrence. The SALT score, which quantifies the percentage of affected scalp surface area, was used to measure disease severity in treated patients. High-throughput TCRbeta sequencing was used to examine T cell clonal expansion in alopecia areata in both the C3H/HeJ mouse model and human patients. On the human side, TCRbeta sequencing was run on scalp tissue and on sorted CD4+ and CD8+ peripheral blood T cells from healthy controls and from alopecia areata patients with either patchy or totalis/universalis disease. Patients on tofacitinib were biopsied at baseline and after 4 and 24 weeks of treatment, and several of the patients also had a later scalp biopsy. Scalp clonality was compared among normal scalp (n=4), patchy alopecia areata scalp (n=8), and alopecia totalis/universalis scalp (n=8). RNA was extracted with the PAXgene miRNA kit for fixed scalp, the miRNeasy kit for PBMCs, and the RNeasy kit for mouse skin. immunoSEQ multiplex PCR using 35 Vbeta forward primers and 13 Jbeta reverse primers was used to amplify TCRbeta CDR3 regions. Broader findings and caveats from the paper: Scalp TCR repertoire analysis is complicated because resident alphabeta T cells in normal human skin are also sequenced, whereas mouse skin is dominated by gammadelta T cells. During tofacitinib treatment, many expanded lesional clones remained in scalp and blood, and this persistence may partly explain relapse after treatment is stopped. The treated cohort was small, with a single nonresponder, so links between baseline CD8+ expansion and response need larger studies. Shared TCR sequences between patients were less evident than in mice, which may be partly attributable to HLA diversity in the patient population. Tofacitinib significantly lowered scalp clonality and the number of expanded CD8+ clones among the top 100 scalp clones. Compared with normal scalp, lesional scalp, particularly in alopecia totalis/universalis, had higher clonality and more expanded CD8+ clones, which suggests antigenic drive.

Libraries came from the immunoSEQ multiplex PCR assay. RNA was extracted from all samples and reverse transcribed into cDNA, which served as template for TCR sequencing. SuperScript III was used for first-strand cDNA synthesis, primed with a 2:1 mix of oligo-dT and random hexamers. Amplification bias was assessed with a synthetic immune receptor repertoire, and residual bias was removed computationally. As for how the authors treated the data: Raw reads were preprocessed to remove errors, and CDR3 was defined by IMGT conventions from the conserved cysteine to phenylalanine. To get clonality, Shannon entropy was normalized by log2 of the number of productive unique TCRs and the result was subtracted from 1. Scalp TCRbeta sequences were cross-referenced with sorted blood CD4 and CD8 repertoires so that the CD4 or CD8 identity of scalp clones could be inferred. The table was pulled from immuneACCESS by TCRdb, which kept in-frame rearrangements only. Such tables lose some clones; where checked, under half of the loss comes from unresolved V genes, and the rest has no known cause. D and trimming come from the DNA, and the V and J calls and clone size come from that table. This sample lists 85,000 to 110,000 clones; 85% to 90% were detected once. Jointly, the top ten make up roughly 10% of the sample.

This specimen's treatment or condition label, per the study, means: oral pan-JAK inhibitor, 5-10 mg twice daily. Peripheral blood and lesional scalp punch biopsies were obtained from patients with alopecia areata. PBMCs were separated by density centrifugation and stained for CD3, CD4 and CD8, after which CD4+ and CD8+ T cells were sorted on a FACSAria. Notes on this clone: Its antigen remains undetermined. No much larger clonotype is one base removed from it; base qualities were not supplied.

The TCR was taken from a human donor with alopecia areata. This material consisted of CD8+ T cells sorted from blood, taken around week 31, from a patient treated with tofacitinib.

The nucleotide sequence reads TGTGCCAGCAGCTCCCTCCGACAGGAATCCTACGAGCAGTACTTC. It codes for CASSSLRQESYEQYF. In this chain, TRBV7-8 is recombined with TRBJ2-7; tentative D gene TRBD1, with 6 bases matching. V loses 4 bases, J loses 1 base, and the germline ends lie 14 bases apart. The CDR3, from cysteine to phenylalanine, totals 15 residues. Just the 45-base CDR3 DNA is kept, in frame starting at base 1. The germline V gene sets CDR1 to SGHVS and CDR2 to FQNEAQ.